Following are 13 T cell receptor beta chains from one sample sequenced in a study of T cells after yellow fever vaccination. Each CDR3 protein is one row after TCRdb ran MiXCR on the 5' RACE reads. The table includes around 310,000 distinct CDR3 sequences, over 3.5% detected once. Here the sequenced sample was PBMCs, taken 15 days after the yellow fever booster vaccination. The receptors were sampled from a young man who received the YFV17D yellow fever vaccine.

This clonotype has just a few counts. The rearrangement joins TRBV2 to TRBJ2-6; D is perhaps TRBD1 (6 bases). There are 15 residues in the CDR3. Germline V lookup: CDR1 SNHLY, CDR2 FYNNEI. Trimming cost V 6 bases and J 0 bases, with 9 bases left between them. The CDR3 region has the DNA TGTGCCAGCAGCGCGGACAGCTCTGGGGCCAACGTCCTGACTTTC. As protein: CASSADSSGANVLTF. The whole variable domain, filled in from reference TRBV2 and TRBJ2-6, reads EPEVTQTPSHQVTQMGQEVILRCVPISNHLYFYWYRQILGQKVEFLVSFYNNEISEKSEIFDDQFSVERPDGSNFTLKIRSTKLEDSAMYFCASSADSSGANVLTFGAGSRLTVL.

The sample holds a few counts of this clonotype. The CDR3 loop is CASSFRRGGFYEQYF. CDR3 nucleotides: TGTGCCAGCAGCTTCCGGCGGGGGGGTTTCTACGAGCAGTACTTC. The chain links TRBV13 to TRBJ2-7; 9 bases are shared with TRBD2. Per germline, CDR1 PRHDT and CDR2 FYEKMQ (reference sequence). V lost 3 bases, J lost 3 bases, and 6 bases stayed unmatched. This CDR3 has 15 residues.

This clonotype appeared many times. The chain employs TRBV6-2 or TRBV6-3 and TRBJ2-7; the D is unclear. Germline V gene sequence: CDR1 MNHEY, CDR2 SVGEGT. Trimming pared 8 bases from V and 12 bases from J, leaving 17 bases between. CDR3 length equals 11 residues. CDR3 DNA: TGTGCCAGCGGATACGGGCCGACACCGTACGTC. It specifies CASGYGPTPYV.

This clonotype was counted ten times or more. The chain recombines TRBV7-2 with TRBJ2-5; TRBD2 agrees at 15 bases. Trimming removed 5 bases from V and 5 bases from J; junction bases left unmatched: 6. CDR1 and CDR2 from the germline V gene are SGHTA and FQGNSA. The CDR3 totals 16 residues. The CDR3 DNA reads as TGTGCCAGCAGCAGCGGACTAGCGGGGGGGCCGGAGACCCAGTACTTC. Translation gives CASSSGLAGGPETQYF.

The table lists this clonotype with many counts. This sequence joins TRBV18 and TRBJ1-2, with TRBD1 matching 9 bases. In germline, CDR1 is KGHSH, CDR2 LQKENI. V shed 5 bases, J shed 6 bases, and the junction held 13 bases outside the gene matches. This CDR3 contains 16 residues. This CDR3 is CASSASRQGEGDGYTF. The CDR3 DNA sequence: TGTGCCAGCTCAGCGTCTCGACAGGGGGAAGGGGATGGCTACACCTTC.

The chain uses TRBV3-1 and TRBJ1-3; D remains ambiguous. Germline assignment: CDR1 LGHDT and CDR2 YNNKEL (reference sequence). Deletions cut 2 bases from V and 4 bases from J, with 18 bases between. This CDR3 is 17 amino acids long. The CDR3 region has the DNA TGTGCCAGCAGCCAAAGGACCGTGGGGATTTCAGGAAACACCATATATTTT. This sequence encodes CASSQRTVGISGNTIYF.

This clonotype was recorded many times. CDR3 protein: CASSFYLVGAETQYF. Here the CDR3 DNA reads TGTGCCAGCAGTTTTTATCTTGTGGGCGCGGAGACCCAGTACTTC. V gene TRBV12-3 or TRBV12-4 combines with J gene TRBJ2-5; D is uncertain. This CDR3 spans 15 amino acids. V lost 3 bases, J lost 5 bases, and 16 bases lay in between.

This clonotype was seen repeatedly, ten times or more. V usage is TRBV5-1 and J usage is TRBJ2-3, with D unclear. Per the germline V gene, CDR1 is SGHRS and CDR2 is YFSETQ. V gave up 2 bases and J gave up 2 bases, with 12 bases separating them. This CDR3 is built from 15 residues. CDR3 in amino acids: CASSFSGRNTDTQYF. The DNA of the CDR3 is TGCGCCAGCAGCTTCTCGGGTAGGAACACAGATACGCAGTATTTT.

Many counts were recorded for this clonotype. The chain couples TRBV6-5 to TRBJ2-7, with 8 bases that match TRBD1. The CDR3 is 14 residues long. Germline CDR1 reads MNHEY; CDR2 reads SVGAGI. V lost 6 bases to trimming and J lost 3 bases; unmatched junction nucleotides: 7. The DNA of the CDR3 is TGTGCCAGCAGCCAACAGGGGGTACTCTACGAGCAGTACTTC. This gives the protein CASSQQGVLYEQYF.

The chain uses TRBV27 and TRBJ2-7, with D uncertain. Trimming stripped 5 bases from V and 5 bases from J, with 13 bases between. Looked up from germline, CDR1 is MNHEY and CDR2 is SMNVEV (reference sequence). This CDR3 has 13 amino acids. CDR3 DNA sequence: TGTGCCAGCAGTCCGGGCGCTGGCAACGAGCAGTACTTC. Protein sequence: CASSPGAGNEQYF.

This clonotype has a handful of counts. This rearrangement joins TRBV6-1 to TRBJ2-2; 7 bases agree with TRBD1. Germline CDR1 is MNHNS and CDR2 is SASEGT. The CDR3 length is 15 residues. J lost 6 bases, V lost 1 base, and 5 bases had no gene match. Here the CDR3 DNA reads TGTGCCAGCAGTGAAGGGACAGGATTCCCCGGGGAGCTGTTTTTT. Translating it yields CASSEGTGFPGELFF.

The genes are TRBV27 and TRBJ1-1; 11 bases line up with TRBD1. The CDR3 is made up of 15 amino acids. From germline, CDR1 is MNHEY and CDR2 SMNVEV (reference sequence). The junction had 7 bases not matched to a gene; V was cut back by 8 bases and J by 2 bases. The CDR3: CASLRDRGINTEAFF. CDR3 nucleotide sequence: TGTGCCAGCCTCCGGGACAGGGGGATAAACACTGAAGCTTTCTTT.

This sequence joins TRBV19 and TRBJ2-7; D is tentatively TRBD1 or TRBD2 (5 bases each). V lost 5 bases and J 5 bases, leaving 13 bases between the germline ends. This CDR3 has 13 residues. CDR1 and CDR2 (germline): LNHDA, SQIVND (reference sequence). CDR3 sequence reads: CASSSQGVDEQYV. The DNA of the CDR3 is TGTGCCAGTAGTTCCCAGGGAGTGGACGAGCAGTACGTC.